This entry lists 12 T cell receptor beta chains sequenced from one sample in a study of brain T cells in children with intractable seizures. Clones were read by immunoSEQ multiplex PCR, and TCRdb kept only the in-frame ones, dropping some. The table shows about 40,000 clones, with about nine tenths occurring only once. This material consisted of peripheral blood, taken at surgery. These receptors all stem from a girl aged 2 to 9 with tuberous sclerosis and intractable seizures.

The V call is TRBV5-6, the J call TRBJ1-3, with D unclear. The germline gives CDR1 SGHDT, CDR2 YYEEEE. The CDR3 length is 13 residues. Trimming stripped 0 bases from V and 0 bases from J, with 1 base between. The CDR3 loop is CASSLDSGNTIYF. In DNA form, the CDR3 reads TGTGCCAGCAGCTTGGACTCTGGAAACACCATATATTTT.

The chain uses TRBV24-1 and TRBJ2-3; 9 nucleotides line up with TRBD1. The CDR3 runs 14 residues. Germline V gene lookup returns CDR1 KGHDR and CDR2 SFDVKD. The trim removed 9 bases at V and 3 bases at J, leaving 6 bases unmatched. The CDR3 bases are TGTGCCACCGCAGGGACAGGGAGTACAGATACGCAGTATTTT. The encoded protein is CATAGTGSTDTQYF.

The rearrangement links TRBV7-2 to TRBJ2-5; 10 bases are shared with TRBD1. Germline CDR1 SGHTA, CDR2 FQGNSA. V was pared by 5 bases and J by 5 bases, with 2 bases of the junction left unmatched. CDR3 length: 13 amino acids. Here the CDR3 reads CASSQDRGETQYF. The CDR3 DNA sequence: TGTGCCAGCAGCCAGGACAGGGGGGAGACCCAGTACTTC. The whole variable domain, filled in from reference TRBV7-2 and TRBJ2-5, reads GAGVSQSPSNKVTEKGKDVELRCDPISGHTALYWYRQSLGQGLEFLIYFQGNSAPDKSGLPSDRFSAERTGGSVSTLTIQRTQQEDSAVYLCASSQDRGETQYFGPGTRLLVL.

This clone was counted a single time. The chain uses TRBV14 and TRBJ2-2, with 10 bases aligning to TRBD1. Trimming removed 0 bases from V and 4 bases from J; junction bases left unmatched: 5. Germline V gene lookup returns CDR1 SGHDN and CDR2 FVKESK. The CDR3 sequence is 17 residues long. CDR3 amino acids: CASSQERQGARTGELFF. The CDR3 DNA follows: TGTGCCAGCAGCCAAGAGAGACAGGGGGCCCGCACCGGGGAGCTGTTTTTT.

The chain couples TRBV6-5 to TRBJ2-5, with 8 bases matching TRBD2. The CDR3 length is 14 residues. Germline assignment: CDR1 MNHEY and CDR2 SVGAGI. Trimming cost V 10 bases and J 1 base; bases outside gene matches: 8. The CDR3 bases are TGTGCCACCCTACTCGGGGGGGGCCAAGAGACCCAGTACTTC. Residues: CATLLGGGQETQYF.

This CDR3 reads CASSETYRGRETQYF. The CDR3 DNA reads TGTGCCAGCAGTGAAACTTACAGGGGAAGGGAGACCCAGTACTTC. J is TRBJ2-5 and V is TRBV6-1; 7 bases fit TRBD1. This CDR3 comprises 15 residues. Germline CDR1 MNHNS, CDR2 SASEGT. Trimming cost V 2 bases and J 5 bases; bases outside gene matches: 8.

The CDR3 loop reads CASSPGNTEAFF. The CDR3 region has the DNA TGTGCCAGCAGTCCTGGGAACACTGAAGCTTTCTTT. This chain connects TRBV12-3 or TRBV12-4 to TRBJ1-1; D remains unclear. With 5 bases removed from V and 1 base from J, the gap between germline ends came to 5 bases. This CDR3 has 12 residues.

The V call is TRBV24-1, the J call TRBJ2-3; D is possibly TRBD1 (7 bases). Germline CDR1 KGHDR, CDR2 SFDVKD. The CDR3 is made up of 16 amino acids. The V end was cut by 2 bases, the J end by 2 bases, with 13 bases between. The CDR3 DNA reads TGTGCCACCAGTGATTCAGGGGGGTCCTTCACAGATACGCAGTATTTT. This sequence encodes CATSDSGGSFTDTQYF.

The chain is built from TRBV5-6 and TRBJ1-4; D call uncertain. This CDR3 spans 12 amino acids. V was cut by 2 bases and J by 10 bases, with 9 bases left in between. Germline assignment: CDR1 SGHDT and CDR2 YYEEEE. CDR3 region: CASSFLFGKLFF. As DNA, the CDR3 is TGTGCCAGCAGCTTTCTATTCGGAAAACTGTTTTTT.

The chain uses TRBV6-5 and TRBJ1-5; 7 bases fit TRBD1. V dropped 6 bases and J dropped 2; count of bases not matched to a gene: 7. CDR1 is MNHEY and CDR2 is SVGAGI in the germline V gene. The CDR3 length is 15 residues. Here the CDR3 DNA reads TGTGCCAGCAGCACGACAGGGAATGGCAATCAGCCCCAGCATTTT. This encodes CASSTTGNGNQPQHF.

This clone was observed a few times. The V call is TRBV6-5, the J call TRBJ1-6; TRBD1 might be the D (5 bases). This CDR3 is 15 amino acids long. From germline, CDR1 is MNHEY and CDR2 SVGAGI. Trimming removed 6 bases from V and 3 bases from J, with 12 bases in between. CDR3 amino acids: CASRDRSIYNSPLHF. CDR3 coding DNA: TGTGCCAGCAGAGACAGAAGTATCTATAATTCACCCCTCCACTTT.

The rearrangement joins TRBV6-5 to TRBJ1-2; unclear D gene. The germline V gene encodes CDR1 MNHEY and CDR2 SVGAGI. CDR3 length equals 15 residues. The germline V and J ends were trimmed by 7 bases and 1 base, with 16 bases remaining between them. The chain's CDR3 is CASNGLEYYNYGYTF. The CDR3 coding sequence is TGTGCCAGCAATGGTTTAGAGTATTATAACTATGGCTACACCTTC.